The 15 T cell receptor beta chains below come from one sample, sequenced in a study of shared clonotypes between healthy human individuals. Terminally differentiated effector memory CD45RA+ cells were excluded from the naive CD8 cells, which were CD45RO-negative and positively selected for CCR7. TCRdb's table, derived via immunoSEQ multiplex PCR, lists solely in-frame clones and lacks some. In the table there are around 1,900,000 clones, 93% of which are singletons. The sequenced sample was naive CD8+ T cells from PBMCs. The origin of the receptors is a man younger than 35 in good health. Some clones in this sample may be carry-over from other donors' samples.

This clone was found once. The chain employs TRBV25-1 and TRBJ2-6; possibly TRBD1 for D (5 bases). Germline V lookup: CDR1 MGHDK, CDR2 SYGVNS. This CDR3 has 17 residues. V dropped 6 bases and J dropped 4 bases, with 19 bases sitting between them. CDR3 in amino acids: CASRGPFVQRGANVLTF. The CDR3 bases are TGTGCCAGCAGGGGGCCATTCGTTCAGCGCGGGGCCAACGTCCTGACTTTC.

The rearrangement uses TRBV29-1 and TRBJ2-1; 12 bases match TRBD2. The junction had 17 bases not matched to a gene; V was cut back by 3 bases and J by 2 bases. In germline, CDR1 is SQVTM, CDR2 ANQGSEA. The CDR3 contains 20 residues. The CDR3 coding sequence is TGCAGCGTTGACACGGTACTAGCGGGAGGTCCGGGTATGACCTACAATGAGCAGTTCTTC. Translation gives CSVDTVLAGGPGMTYNEQFF.

The chain employs TRBV27 and TRBJ2-7; D gene uncertain. Germline V lookup: CDR1 MNHEY, CDR2 SMNVEV (reference sequence). Trimming took 3 bases from V and 5 from J, leaving 14 bases between them. The CDR3 length is 14 residues. The CDR3 nucleotides read TGTGCCAGCAGTTTCCTCGCCCTAGGTAACGAGCAGTACTTC. Amino acid sequence: CASSFLALGNEQYF.

The chain combines TRBV19 with TRBJ2-7, with 8 bases fitting TRBD1. CDR3 length equals 15 residues. The V and J ends lost 5 bases and 4 bases, in that order; junction bases with no gene match: 10. Germline V gene lookup returns CDR1 LNHDA and CDR2 SQIVND (reference sequence). The chain's CDR3 is CASSPRGTGFYEQYF. The CDR3 region has the DNA TGTGCCAGTAGTCCTAGAGGGACAGGCTTTTACGAGCAGTACTTC.

The chain employs TRBV9 and TRBJ2-2; 8 bases fit TRBD1. The CDR3 length is 13 residues. Per germline, CDR1 SGDLS and CDR2 YYNGEE. The ends lost 4 bases at V and 9 bases at J; junction bases unmatched: 5. The CDR3 region is CASSPGGARELFF. CDR3 sequence (DNA): TGTGCCAGCAGCCCAGGGGGCGCGAGGGAGCTGTTTTTT.

This rearrangement joins TRBV11-2 to TRBJ1-2; D is possibly TRBD1 (5 bases). The CDR3 length is 15 residues. With 5 bases removed from V and 4 bases from J, the gap between germline ends came to 17 bases. Per the germline V gene, CDR1 is SGHAT and CDR2 is FQNNGV. CDR3 DNA sequence: TGTGCCAGCAGCCTTGTCCTGACAGACACCTATGGCTACACCTTC. Its translation: CASSLVLTDTYGYTF.

The rearrangement joins TRBV2 to TRBJ1-2; 9 bases map to TRBD1. The CDR3 covers 15 residues. After removal of 6 bases from V and 2 bases from J, the junction contained 7 bases not matched to a gene. CDR1 and CDR2 (germline): SNHLY, FYNNEI. CDR3 sequence: CASSVGTGINYGYTF. The CDR3 region has the DNA TGTGCCAGCAGCGTTGGGACAGGGATAAACTATGGCTACACCTTC. The complete variable domain, with remaining parts taken from reference TRBV2 and TRBJ1-2, reads EPEVTQTPSHQVTQMGQEVILRCVPISNHLYFYWYRQILGQKVEFLVSFYNNEISEKSEIFDDQFSVERPDGSNFTLKIRSTKLEDSAMYFCASSVGTGINYGYTFGSGTRLTVV.

V and J are TRBV5-1 and TRBJ2-7; tentative D call: TRBD1 (6 bases). Trimming shortened V by 0 bases and J by 7 bases, and 17 bases separated the two germline ends. The CDR3 has 15 amino acids. CDR1 SGHRS and CDR2 YFSETQ come from the germline V gene. The CDR3 DNA is TGCGCCAGCAGCTTGGCCGGCAGGGGACACGATGAGCAGTACTTC. Protein sequence: CASSLAGRGHDEQYF.

This chain connects TRBV5-4 to TRBJ2-3, with TRBD2 matching 8 bases. The CDR3 has 16 amino acids. With V trimmed by 7 bases and J by 2 bases, 12 bases remained unmatched. Germline values: CDR1 SGHNT, CDR2 YYREEE (reference sequence). CDR3 loop: CASEKAGATSTDTQYF. The CDR3 DNA reads TGTGCCAGCGAAAAAGCGGGAGCCACCTCCACAGATACGCAGTATTTT.

This rearrangement joins TRBV4-1 to TRBJ2-7, with 7 bases matching TRBD2. Trimming removed 1 base from V and 6 bases from J; junction bases left unmatched: 15. CDR3 length: 17 residues. Germline V CDR1 and CDR2: MGHRA, YSYEKL. This CDR3 is CASSQVRSIGGTGEQYF. For the CDR3, the DNA is TGCGCCAGCAGCCAAGTCAGGAGCATCGGGGGGACTGGCGAGCAGTACTTC.

This chain links TRBV27 with TRBJ1-5; D is perhaps TRBD1 (6 bases). The CDR3 consists of 18 residues. Trimming stripped 3 bases from V and 0 bases from J, with 18 bases between. CDR1 and CDR2 (germline): MNHEY, SMNVEV (reference sequence). The CDR3: CASSFMGGGAHSNQPQHF. CDR3 sequence (DNA): TGTGCCAGCAGTTTCATGGGTGGGGGCGCTCATAGCAATCAGCCCCAGCATTTT.

V usage is TRBV27 and J usage is TRBJ2-7; the D gene is possibly TRBD1 (6 bases). The CDR3 is 15 amino acids. The germline V gene has CDR1 MNHEY and CDR2 SMNVEV (reference sequence). With 3 bases removed from V and 4 bases from J, the gap between germline ends came to 16 bases. CDR3 in amino acids: CASSFGQGLGYEQYF. CDR3 nucleotide sequence: TGTGCCAGCAGTTTTGGGCAGGGGCTCGGATACGAGCAGTACTTC.

The chain is built from TRBV19 and TRBJ1-5; D remains ambiguous. This CDR3 spans 15 amino acids. The germline CDR1 and CDR2 sequences are LNHDA and SQIVND (reference sequence). V lost 8 bases to trimming and J lost 0 bases, with 14 bases between them. CDR3 sequence (DNA): TGTGCCAGTTGGCGGAGGGAGTATAGCAATCAGCCCCAGCATTTT. Its protein is CASWRREYSNQPQHF. Full variable domain (remainder filled in from reference TRBV19 and TRBJ1-5): DGGITQSPKYLFRKEGQNVTLSCEQNLNHDAMYWYRQDPGQGLRLIYYSQIVNDFQKGDIAEGYSVSREKKESFPLTVTSAQKNPTAFYLCASWRREYSNQPQHFGDGTRLSIL.

This clone appeared a single time. In DNA form, the CDR3 reads TGTGCCAGCAGCCCACCGGACAGTAACTATGGCTACACCTTC. This sequence encodes CASSPPDSNYGYTF. The V call is TRBV11-1, the J call TRBJ1-2, with D possibly TRBD1 on 6 matching bases. The germline V gene encodes CDR1 SGHAT and CDR2 FQDESV (reference sequence). CDR3 size: 14 residues. Trimming pared 5 bases from V and 1 base from J, leaving 11 bases between.

This clone has a single count. The rearrangement links TRBV7-8 to TRBJ1-1; D is uncertain. Trimming left V 5 bases short and J 11 bases short, with 24 bases between. Germline CDR1 and CDR2: SGHVS and FQNEAQ. The CDR3 is 15 residues long. CDR3 coding DNA: TGTGCCAGCAGCCCCGATCTCGGAAGCTGGGTTTTGGCTTTCTTT. It yields the protein CASSPDLGSWVLAFF. Drawing the rest from reference TRBV7-8 and TRBJ1-1, the complete variable domain is GAGVSQSPRYKVAKRGQDVALRCDPISGHVSLFWYQQALGQGPEFLTYFQNEAQLDKSGLPSDRFFAERPEGSVSTLKIQRTQQEDSAVYLCASSPDLGSWVLAFFGQGTRLTVV.